Listed below are T cell receptor beta chains from one sample, sequenced in a study of blood T cell repertoires in COVID-19. The method was immunoSEQ multiplex PCR; TCRdb's version includes in-frame clones alone and lacks a portion of them. Altogether approximately 400,000 clones are present, more than 75% being singletons, with the ten largest covering more than 0.95%. Sequenced input: PBMCs or T cells enriched from blood (not recorded which). These receptors were obtained from a woman younger than 35 who had recovered from COVID-19. CDR3s include the opening cysteine and the closing phenylalanine or tryptophan. D genes are given only for firm matches. The size field is filled for only some rows; it gives once, few, many or a size class.

j_gene,d_gene,v_gene,abundance,CDR3nt,CDR3aa
TRBJ2-2,-,TRBV5-1,-,TGCGCCAGCAGCCAGGGACTGACGAACACCGGGGAGCTGTTTTTT,CASSQGLTNTGELFF
TRBJ1-4,-,TRBV5-4,once,TGTGCCAGCAGCCCGAGAGGAGACGGGAACGAAAAACTGTTTTTT,CASSPRGDGNEKLFF
TRBJ1-1,-,TRBV23-1,-,TGCGCCAGCAGTCCCTGGGGCAGGGGAAGGAACACTGAAGCTTTCTTT,CASSPWGRGRNTEAFF
TRBJ2-2,TRBD1,TRBV6-5,-,TGTGCCAGCAGGGACAGGGGATTCATCGCCGGGGAGCTGTTTTTT,CASRDRGFIAGELFF
TRBJ1-1,TRBD1,TRBV4-1,-,TGCGCCAGCAGCCTAAACTGGGACAGCTCTTTCTTCTTT,CASSLNWDSSFFF
TRBJ2-1,TRBD1,TRBV2,-,TGTGCCAGCAGTGAAGTAGGGGGCCTGACCTACAATGAGCAGTTCTTC,CASSEVGGLTYNEQFF
TRBJ1-6,TRBD1,TRBV18,-,TGTGCCAGCTCACCTGGACAGGGATATAATTCACCCCTCCACTTT,CASSPGQGYNSPLHF
TRBJ1-1,-,TRBV9,-,TGTGCCAGCAGCCCGAGTTCCCTGGTAACTGAAGCTTTCTTT,CASSPSSLVTEAFF
TRBJ1-1,-,TRBV7-2,once,TGTGCCAGCAGCAACCACCCAGGGCCTGAAGCTTTCTTT,CASSNHPGPEAFF
TRBJ1-6,TRBD1,TRBV7-9,-,TGTGCCAGCAGGCTCAGGGGGTCTAATTCACCCCTCCACTTT,CASRLRGSNSPLHF
TRBJ1-5,-,TRBV4-1,few,TGCGCCAGCAGCCAAGATCTACCGAATCAGCCCCAGCATTTT,CASSQDLPNQPQHF
TRBJ1-2,-,TRBV6-2/TRBV6-3,-,TGTGCCAGCAGTTTACGGACTGATTATGGCTACACCTTC,CASSLRTDYGYTF
TRBJ2-1,TRBD2,TRBV19,-,TGTGCCAGTAGTTCGACTAGCGGTCCCTACAATGAGCAGTTCTTC,CASSSTSGPYNEQFF
TRBJ1-5,-,TRBV19,once,TGTGCCAGTAGTCAGGGAGGGTTTAATCAGCCCCAGCATTTT,CASSQGGFNQPQHF
TRBJ2-7,-,TRBV13,-,TGTGCCAGCCTAAAACGGGAATTCTCCGAGCAGTACTTC,CASLKREFSEQYF
TRBJ1-5,TRBD1,TRBV7-2,-,TGTGCCAGCAGCTTAGACGCCACAGGGGATCAGCCCCAGCATTTT,CASSLDATGDQPQHF
TRBJ1-2,TRBD1,TRBV19,-,TGTGCCAGTAGTGGCCCCACAGGGGTTGACTATGGCTACACCTTC,CASSGPTGVDYGYTF
TRBJ1-2,-,TRBV14,-,TGTGCCAGCAGGGAAACCGGGAGATTAAATGGCTACACCTTC,CASRETGRLNGYTF
TRBJ1-5,TRBD1,TRBV19,-,TGTGCCAGTAGTATAAATTGGGACAGGGGAGTGGATCAGCCCCAGCATTTT,CASSINWDRGVDQPQHF
TRBJ1-2,TRBD1,TRBV19,-,TGTGCCAGTAGTAAGGGGACAGGGACCTATGGCTACACCTTC,CASSKGTGTYGYTF
TRBJ1-6,-,TRBV9,-,TGTGCCAGCAGCGGGACACTGAGTTTGTGTCCCAATTCACCCCTCCACTTT,CASSGTLSLCPNSPLHF
TRBJ2-1,TRBD1,TRBV28,-,TGTGTACGATGGACAGGGGGTCTAGGGGAGCAGTTCTTC,CVRWTGGLGEQFF
TRBJ1-2,-,TRBV3-1/TRBV3-2,-,TGTGCCAGCAGCCAAGAGGAGGGGCCTTTTTCTGGCTACACCTTC,CASSQEEGPFSGYTF
TRBJ1-2,TRBD1,TRBV30,-,TGTGCCTGGAGCCACGGACAGGGTGACGGCTACACCTTC,CAWSHGQGDGYTF
TRBJ1-1,-,TRBV6-5,-,TGTGCCAGCAGTCGAGTGGACACTGAAGCTTTCTTT,CASSRVDTEAFF
TRBJ1-1,TRBD1,TRBV11-2,-,TGTGCCAGCAGCACGCTCCCGGGACAGCCTAACACTGAAGCTTTCTTT,CASSTLPGQPNTEAFF
TRBJ1-5,-,TRBV4-1,-,TGCGCCAGCAGCCAAGCGGGGGGTATGAGCAATCAGCCCCAGCATTTT,CASSQAGGMSNQPQHF
TRBJ1-2,-,TRBV6-1,-,TGTGCCAGCAGTGAAATTAGGGGTAACTATGGCTACACCTTC,CASSEIRGNYGYTF
TRBJ2-1,TRBD2,TRBV27,once,TGTGCCAGCAGTTTATTCCTAGCGGGGGCGAGCTCCTACAATGAGCAGTTCTTC,CASSLFLAGASSYNEQFF
TRBJ1-6,-,TRBV5-6,-,TGTGCCAGCAGCTTGTCCAGGGCTGTGTATAATTCACCCCTCCACTTT,CASSLSRAVYNSPLHF
TRBJ2-7,TRBD1,TRBV7-2,-,TGTGCCAGCAGCTTAGGGCCCGGGACAGGCTACGAGCAGTACTTC,CASSLGPGTGYEQYF
TRBJ1-6,-,TRBV7-6,-,TGTGCCAGCAGCTTAGACTCAGGGAAGAATAATTCACCCCTCCACTTT,CASSLDSGKNNSPLHF
TRBJ2-1,TRBD2,TRBV15,-,TGTGCCACCAGCAGGCATAGCGGGGGGGCGGATGAGCAGTTCTTC,CATSRHSGGADEQFF